This TCR beta chain was observed in a study of T cell repertoires in ileal Crohn's disease. General study results and limits: Endoscopic recurrence occurred in every patient whose clonality exceeded 26.8%.

Details on this clone: The target antigen is unknown.

Per sample, approximately 540 nanograms of biopsy DNA were TCRB immunosequenced. TCRdb's table, derived via immunoSEQ multiplex PCR, lists solely in-frame clones and lacks some. The sample carries 12,000 to 15,000 clones, nearly 90% recorded once. This CDR3 contains 15 residues. After removal of 5 bases from V and 5 bases from J, the junction contained 10 bases not matched to a gene. The V gene's germline CDR1 is LNHDA and CDR2 SQIVND (reference sequence). The sample was ileal tissue. The source is an adult with Crohn's disease. The chain links TRBV19 to TRBJ2-5; 8 nucleotides match TRBD2. DNA for the CDR3: TGTGCCAGTAGTTTTAGCAGCGGGAGCTATGAGACCCAGTACTTC. Residues: CASSFSSGSYETQYF. Looking up the rest from reference TRBV19 and TRBJ2-5 gives the full variable domain: DGGITQSPKYLFRKEGQNVTLSCEQNLNHDAMYWYRQDPGQGLRLIYYSQIVNDFQKGDIAEGYSVSREKKESFPLTVTSAQKNPTAFYLCASSFSSGSYETQYFGPGTRLLVL.